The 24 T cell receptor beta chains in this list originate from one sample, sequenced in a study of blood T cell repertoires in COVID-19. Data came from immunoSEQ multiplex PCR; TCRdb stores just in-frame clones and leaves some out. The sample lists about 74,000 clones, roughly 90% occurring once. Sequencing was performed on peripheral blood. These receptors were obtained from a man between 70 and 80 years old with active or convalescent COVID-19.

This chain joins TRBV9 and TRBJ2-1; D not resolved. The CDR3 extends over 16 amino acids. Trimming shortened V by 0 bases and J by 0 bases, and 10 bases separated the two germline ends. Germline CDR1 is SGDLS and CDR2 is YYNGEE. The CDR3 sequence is CASSVGAPSSYNEQFF. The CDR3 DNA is TGTGCCAGCAGCGTAGGAGCTCCGAGCTCCTACAATGAGCAGTTCTTC.

The CDR3 DNA is TGTGCCTCTACTGCGGGTGTTGAGGACACTGAAGCTTTCTTT. Its protein is CASTAGVEDTEAFF. The chain has TRBV30 and TRBJ1-1; no definite D call. The CDR3 covers 14 residues. The germline gives CDR1 GTSNPN, CDR2 SVGIG (reference sequence). V was shortened by 7 bases and J by 3 bases, with 18 bases between the two germline ends. Filled out from reference TRBV30 and TRBJ1-1, the complete variable domain reads SQTIHQWPATLVQPVGSPLSLECTVEGTSNPNLYWYRQAAGRGLQLLFYSVGIGQISSEVPQNLSASRPQDRQFILSSKKLLLSDSGFYLCASTAGVEDTEAFFGQGTRLTVV.

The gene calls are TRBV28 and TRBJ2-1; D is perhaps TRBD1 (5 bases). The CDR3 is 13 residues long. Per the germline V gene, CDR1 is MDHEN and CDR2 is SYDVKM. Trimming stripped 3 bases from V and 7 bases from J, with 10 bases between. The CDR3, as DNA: TGTGCCAGCAGTTTCTGGGGCCCTAATGAGCAGTTCTTC. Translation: CASSFWGPNEQFF. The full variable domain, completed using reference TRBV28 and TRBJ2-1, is DVKVTQSSRYLVKRTGEKVFLECVQDMDHENMFWYRQDPGLGLRLIYFSYDVKMKEKGDIPEGYSVSREKKERFSLILESASTNQTSMYLCASSFWGPNEQFFGPGTRLTVL.

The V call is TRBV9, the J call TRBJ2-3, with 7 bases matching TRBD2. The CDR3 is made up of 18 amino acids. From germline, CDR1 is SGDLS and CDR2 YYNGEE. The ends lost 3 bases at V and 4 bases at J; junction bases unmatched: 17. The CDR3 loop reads CASSAAHPGGGGADTQYF. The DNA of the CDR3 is TGTGCCAGCAGCGCCGCGCACCCTGGTGGGGGAGGGGCAGATACGCAGTATTTT.

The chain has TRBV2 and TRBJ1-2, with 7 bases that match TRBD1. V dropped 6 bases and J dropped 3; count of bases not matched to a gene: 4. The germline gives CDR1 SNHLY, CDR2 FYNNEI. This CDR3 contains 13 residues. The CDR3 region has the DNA TGTGCCAGCAGCGAAACAGGGGACTATGGCTACACCTTC. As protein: CASSETGDYGYTF.

In DNA, the CDR3 is TGTGCCAGCAGCGTAACGGGACAGATTTACAATGAGCAGTTCTTC. The encoded protein is CASSVTGQIYNEQFF. V and J are TRBV9 and TRBJ2-1, with 7 bases fitting TRBD1. V lost 1 base, J lost 4 bases, and 5 bases stayed unmatched. CDR1 and CDR2 (germline): SGDLS, YYNGEE. This CDR3 has 15 amino acids.

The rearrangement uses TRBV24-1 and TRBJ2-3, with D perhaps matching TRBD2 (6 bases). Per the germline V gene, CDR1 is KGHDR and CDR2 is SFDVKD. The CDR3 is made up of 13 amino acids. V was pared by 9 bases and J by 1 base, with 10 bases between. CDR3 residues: CATQEGGTDTQYF. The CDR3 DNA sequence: TGTGCCACCCAGGAGGGAGGCACAGATACGCAGTATTTT.

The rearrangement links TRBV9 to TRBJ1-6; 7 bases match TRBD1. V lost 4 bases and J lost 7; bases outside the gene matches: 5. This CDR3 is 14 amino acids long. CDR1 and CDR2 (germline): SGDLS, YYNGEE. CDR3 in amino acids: CASSTRGQNSPLHF. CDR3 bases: TGTGCCAGCAGCACTAGGGGACAGAATTCACCCCTCCACTTT.

The CDR3 region is CASSQDWIAGGHSTDTQYF. Here the CDR3 DNA reads TGCGCCAGCAGCCAAGATTGGATAGCGGGGGGCCATAGCACAGATACGCAGTATTTT. The rearrangement joins TRBV4-1 to TRBJ2-3; 10 positions agree with TRBD2. Trimming took 0 bases from V and 0 from J; bases not matched to a gene: 9. Looked up from germline, CDR1 is MGHRA and CDR2 is YSYEKL. The CDR3 is made up of 19 amino acids.

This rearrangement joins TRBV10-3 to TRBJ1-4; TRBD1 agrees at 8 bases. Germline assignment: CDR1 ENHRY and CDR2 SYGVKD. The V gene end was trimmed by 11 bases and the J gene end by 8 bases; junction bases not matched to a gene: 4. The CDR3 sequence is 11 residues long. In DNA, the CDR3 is TGTGCCGTCGGGACAGGCGAAAAACTGTTTTTT. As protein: CAVGTGEKLFF.

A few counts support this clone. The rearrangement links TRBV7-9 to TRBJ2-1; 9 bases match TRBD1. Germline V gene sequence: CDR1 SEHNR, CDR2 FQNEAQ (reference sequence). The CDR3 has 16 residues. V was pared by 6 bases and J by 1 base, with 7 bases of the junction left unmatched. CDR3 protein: CASSDTGGWSYNEQFF. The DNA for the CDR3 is TGTGCCAGCAGTGACACAGGGGGCTGGTCCTACAATGAGCAGTTCTTC.

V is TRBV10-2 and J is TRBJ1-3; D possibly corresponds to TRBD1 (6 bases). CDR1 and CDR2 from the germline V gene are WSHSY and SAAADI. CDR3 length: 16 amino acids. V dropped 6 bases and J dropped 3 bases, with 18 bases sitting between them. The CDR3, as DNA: TGCGCCAGCAGCGGTACAGGGCGGTCAGGTGGAAACACCATATATTTT. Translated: CASSGTGRSGGNTIYF.

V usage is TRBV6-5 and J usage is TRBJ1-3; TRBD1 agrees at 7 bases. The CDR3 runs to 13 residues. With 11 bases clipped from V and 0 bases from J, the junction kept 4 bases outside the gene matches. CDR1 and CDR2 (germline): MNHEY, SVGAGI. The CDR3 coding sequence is TGTGCCTCAGGGACAGACTCTGGAAACACCATATATTTT. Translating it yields CASGTDSGNTIYF.

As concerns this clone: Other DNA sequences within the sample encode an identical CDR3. This CDR3 reads CASSPPPGYNEQFF. In DNA, the CDR3 is TGTGCCAGCAGCCCGCCCCCGGGATACAATGAGCAGTTCTTC. The V call is TRBV7-6, the J call TRBJ2-1; D perhaps matches TRBD2 (5 bases). Germline CDR1 SGHVS, CDR2 FNYEAQ. The CDR3 is made up of 14 amino acids. Trimming pared 5 bases from V and 4 bases from J, leaving 12 bases between. Complete variable domain (other parts from reference TRBV7-6 and TRBJ2-1): GAGVSQSPRYKVTKRGQDVALRCDPISGHVSLYWYRQALGQGPEFLTYFNYEAQQDKSGLPNDRFSAERPEGSISTLTIQRTEQRDSAMYRCASSPPPGYNEQFFGPGTRLTVL.

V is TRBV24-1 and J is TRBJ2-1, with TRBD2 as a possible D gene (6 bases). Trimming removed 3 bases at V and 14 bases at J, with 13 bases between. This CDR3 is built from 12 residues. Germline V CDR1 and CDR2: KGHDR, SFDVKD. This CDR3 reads CATSDPGGPKFF. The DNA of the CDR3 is TGTGCCACCAGTGATCCCGGAGGGCCTAAGTTCTTC.

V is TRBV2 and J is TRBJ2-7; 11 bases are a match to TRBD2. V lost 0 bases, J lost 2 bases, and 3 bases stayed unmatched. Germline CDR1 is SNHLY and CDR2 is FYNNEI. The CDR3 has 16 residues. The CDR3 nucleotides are TGTGCCAGCAGTGAAGCGCTAGCGGGGGGAACCTACGAGCAGTACTTC. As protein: CASSEALAGGTYEQYF.

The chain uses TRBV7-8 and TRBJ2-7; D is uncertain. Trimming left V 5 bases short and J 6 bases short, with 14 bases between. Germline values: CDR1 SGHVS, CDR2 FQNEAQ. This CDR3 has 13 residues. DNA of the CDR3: TGTGCCAGCAGCCCCCTGTCGGTCCGCGAGCAGTACTTC. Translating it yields CASSPLSVREQYF.

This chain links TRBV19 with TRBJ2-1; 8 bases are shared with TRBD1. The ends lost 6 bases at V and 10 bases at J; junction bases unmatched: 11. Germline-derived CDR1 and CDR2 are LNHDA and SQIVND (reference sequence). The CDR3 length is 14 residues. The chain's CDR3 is CASRRRDRQEEQFF. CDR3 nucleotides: TGTGCCAGTAGGCGTAGGGACAGGCAAGAAGAGCAGTTCTTC.

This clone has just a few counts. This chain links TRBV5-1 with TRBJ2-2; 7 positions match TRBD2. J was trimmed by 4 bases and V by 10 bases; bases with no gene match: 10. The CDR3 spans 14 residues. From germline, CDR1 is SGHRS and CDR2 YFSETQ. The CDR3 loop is CAGREGPVTGELFF. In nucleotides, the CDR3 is TGCGCCGGAAGGGAGGGCCCGGTCACCGGGGAGCTGTTTTTT.

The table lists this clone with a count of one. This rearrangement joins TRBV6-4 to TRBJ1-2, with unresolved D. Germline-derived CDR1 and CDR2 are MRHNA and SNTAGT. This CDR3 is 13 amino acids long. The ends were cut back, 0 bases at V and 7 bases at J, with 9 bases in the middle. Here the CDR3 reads CASSDSRISGYTF. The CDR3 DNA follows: TGTGCCAGCAGTGACTCGAGGATTTCTGGCTACACCTTC.

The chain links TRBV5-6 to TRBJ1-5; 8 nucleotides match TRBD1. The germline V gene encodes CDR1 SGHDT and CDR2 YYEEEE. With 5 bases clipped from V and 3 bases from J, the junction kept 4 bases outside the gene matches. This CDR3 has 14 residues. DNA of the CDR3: TGTGCCAGCAGTCGGGACAGGCTCAATCAGCCCCAGCATTTT. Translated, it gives CASSRDRLNQPQHF.

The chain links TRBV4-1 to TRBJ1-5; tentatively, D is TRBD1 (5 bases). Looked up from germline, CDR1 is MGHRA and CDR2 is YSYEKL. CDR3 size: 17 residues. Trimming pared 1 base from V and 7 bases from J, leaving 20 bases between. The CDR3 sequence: CASSQGGRGGLGQPQHF. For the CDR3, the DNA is TGCGCCAGCAGCCAAGGGGGTAGGGGAGGGTTAGGACAGCCCCAGCATTTT.

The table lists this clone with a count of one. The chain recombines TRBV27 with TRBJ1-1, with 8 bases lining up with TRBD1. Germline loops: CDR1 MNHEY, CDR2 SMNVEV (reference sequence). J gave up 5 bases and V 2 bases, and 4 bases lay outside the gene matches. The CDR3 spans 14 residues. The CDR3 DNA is TGTGCCAGCAGTTTACAGGGGGCGAGGACTGAAGCTTTCTTT. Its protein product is CASSLQGARTEAFF.

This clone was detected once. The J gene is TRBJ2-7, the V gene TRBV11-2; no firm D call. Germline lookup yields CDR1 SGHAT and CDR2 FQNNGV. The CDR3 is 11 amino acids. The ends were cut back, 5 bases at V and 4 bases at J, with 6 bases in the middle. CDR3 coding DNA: TGTGCCAGCAGCGCACAGTACGAGCAGTACTTC. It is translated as CASSAQYEQYF. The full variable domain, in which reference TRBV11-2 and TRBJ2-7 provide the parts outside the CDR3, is EAGVAQSPRYKIIEKRQSVAFWCNPISGHATLYWYQQILGQGPKLLIQFQNNGVVDDSQLPKDRFSAERLKGVDSTLKIQPAKLEDSAVYLCASSAQYEQYFGPGTRLTVT.